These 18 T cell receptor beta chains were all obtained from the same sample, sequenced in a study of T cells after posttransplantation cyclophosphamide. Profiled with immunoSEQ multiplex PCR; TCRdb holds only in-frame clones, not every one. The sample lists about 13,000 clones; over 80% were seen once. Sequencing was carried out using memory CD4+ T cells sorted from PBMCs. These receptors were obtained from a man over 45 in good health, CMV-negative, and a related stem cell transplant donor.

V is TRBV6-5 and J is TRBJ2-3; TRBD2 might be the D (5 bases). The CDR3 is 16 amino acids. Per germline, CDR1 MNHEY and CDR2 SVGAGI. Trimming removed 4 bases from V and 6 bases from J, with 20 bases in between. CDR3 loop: CASSSLIADLTDTQYF. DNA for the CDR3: TGTGCCAGCAGTTCCCTAATTGCGGACTTAACCGATACGCAGTATTTT.

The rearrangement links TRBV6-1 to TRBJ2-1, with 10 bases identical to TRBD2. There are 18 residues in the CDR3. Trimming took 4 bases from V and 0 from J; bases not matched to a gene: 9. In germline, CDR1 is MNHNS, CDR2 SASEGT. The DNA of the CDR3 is TGTGCCAGCAGTGTGGGAGGGTCTAGCGGGGGCTCCTACAATGAGCAGTTCTTC. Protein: CASSVGGSSGGSYNEQFF.

The CDR3, as DNA: TGTGCCAGCAGCTTAGGTGACAGGGATAATGAAAAACTGTTTTTT. Amino acid sequence: CASSLGDRDNEKLFF. V is TRBV7-2 and J is TRBJ1-4; 7 nucleotides line up with TRBD1. The J segment lost 4 bases and the V segment lost 1 base, leaving 3 bases of the junction unmatched. CDR3 length: 15 amino acids. The germline CDR1 and CDR2 sequences are SGHTA and FQGNSA.

CDR3: CASSYSGTGGQPQHF. The CDR3 bases are TGTGCCAGCAGTTACTCCGGAACAGGGGGCCAGCCCCAGCATTTT. The chain combines TRBV6-5 with TRBJ1-5; TRBD1 aligns across 9 bases. Germline CDR1 is MNHEY and CDR2 is SVGAGI. CDR3 size: 15 residues. The trim removed 0 bases at V and 7 bases at J, leaving 4 bases unmatched.

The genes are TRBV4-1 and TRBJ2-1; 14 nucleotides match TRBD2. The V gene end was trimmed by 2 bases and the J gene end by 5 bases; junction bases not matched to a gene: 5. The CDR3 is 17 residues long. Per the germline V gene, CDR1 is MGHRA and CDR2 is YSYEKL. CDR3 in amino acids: CASSQPRLAGGNNEQFF. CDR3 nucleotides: TGCGCCAGCAGCCAACCAAGACTAGCGGGGGGGAACAATGAGCAGTTCTTC.

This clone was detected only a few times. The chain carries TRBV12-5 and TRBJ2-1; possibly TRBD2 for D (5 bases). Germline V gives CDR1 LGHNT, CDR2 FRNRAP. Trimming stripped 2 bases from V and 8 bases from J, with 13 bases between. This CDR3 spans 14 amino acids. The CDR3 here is CASGLLSGNHEQFF. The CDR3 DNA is TGTGCTAGTGGTTTGTTATCGGGGAACCATGAGCAGTTCTTC.

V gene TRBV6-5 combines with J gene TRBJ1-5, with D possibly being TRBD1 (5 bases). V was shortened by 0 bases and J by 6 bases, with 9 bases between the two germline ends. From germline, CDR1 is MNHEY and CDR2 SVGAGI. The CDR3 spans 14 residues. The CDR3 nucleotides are TGTGCCAGCAGTTACTCGTCAGGGTTTCAGCCCCAGCATTTT. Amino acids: CASSYSSGFQPQHF.

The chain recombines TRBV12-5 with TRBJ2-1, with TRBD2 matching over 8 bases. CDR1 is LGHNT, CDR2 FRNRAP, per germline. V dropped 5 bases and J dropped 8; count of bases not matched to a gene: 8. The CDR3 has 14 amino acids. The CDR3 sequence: CASGRGEAGDEQFF. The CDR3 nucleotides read TGTGCTAGTGGTAGGGGCGAAGCGGGAGATGAGCAGTTCTTC.

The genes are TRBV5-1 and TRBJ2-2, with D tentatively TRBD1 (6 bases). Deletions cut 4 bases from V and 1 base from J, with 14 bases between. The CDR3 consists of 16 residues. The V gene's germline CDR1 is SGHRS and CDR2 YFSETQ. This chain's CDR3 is CASSVTVQGNTGELFF. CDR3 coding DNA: TGCGCCAGCAGCGTGACAGTACAGGGGAACACCGGGGAGCTGTTTTTT.

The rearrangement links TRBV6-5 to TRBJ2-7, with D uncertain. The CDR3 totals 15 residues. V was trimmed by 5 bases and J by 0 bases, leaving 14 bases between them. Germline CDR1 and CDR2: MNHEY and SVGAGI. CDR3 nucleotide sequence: TGTGCCAGCAGTCGAGGCAAAGGAAGCTCCTACGAGCAGTACTTC. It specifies CASSRGKGSSYEQYF.

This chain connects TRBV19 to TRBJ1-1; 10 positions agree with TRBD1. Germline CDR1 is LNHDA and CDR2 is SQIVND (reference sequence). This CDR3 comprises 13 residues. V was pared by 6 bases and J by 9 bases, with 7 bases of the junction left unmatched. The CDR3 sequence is CASSYDRGHQAFF. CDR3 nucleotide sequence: TGTGCCAGTAGCTATGACAGGGGGCATCAAGCTTTCTTT.

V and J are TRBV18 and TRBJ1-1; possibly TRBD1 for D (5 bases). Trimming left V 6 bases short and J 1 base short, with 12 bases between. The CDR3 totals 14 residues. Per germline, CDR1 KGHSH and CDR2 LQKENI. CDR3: CASSHGGENTEAFF. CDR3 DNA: TGTGCCAGCTCCCACGGGGGTGAGAACACTGAAGCTTTCTTT.

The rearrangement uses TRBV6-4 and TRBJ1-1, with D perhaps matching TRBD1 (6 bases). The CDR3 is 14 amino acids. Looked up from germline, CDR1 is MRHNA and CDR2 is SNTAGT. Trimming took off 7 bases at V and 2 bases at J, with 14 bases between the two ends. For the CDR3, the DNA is TGTGCCAGCAAGGCGGACAGAATTAACACTGAAGCTTTCTTT. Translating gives CASKADRINTEAFF.

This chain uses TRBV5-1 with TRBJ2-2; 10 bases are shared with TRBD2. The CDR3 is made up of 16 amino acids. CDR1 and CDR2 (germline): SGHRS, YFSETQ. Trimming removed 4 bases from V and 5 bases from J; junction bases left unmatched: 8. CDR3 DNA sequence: TGCGCCAGCAGCGGTAGCGGGGGGACGGCTACCGGGGAGCTGTTTTTT. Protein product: CASSGSGGTATGELFF.

The CDR3 sequence is CASSLNRGQNTEAFF. The CDR3, as DNA: TGTGCCAGCAGCTTGAACAGGGGACAGAACACTGAAGCTTTCTTT. This chain uses TRBV5-4 with TRBJ1-1; TRBD1 aligns across 7 bases. The V gene end was trimmed by 1 base and the J gene end by 1 base; junction bases not matched to a gene: 4. This CDR3 spans 15 amino acids. CDR1 is SGHNT, CDR2 YYREEE, per germline (reference sequence).

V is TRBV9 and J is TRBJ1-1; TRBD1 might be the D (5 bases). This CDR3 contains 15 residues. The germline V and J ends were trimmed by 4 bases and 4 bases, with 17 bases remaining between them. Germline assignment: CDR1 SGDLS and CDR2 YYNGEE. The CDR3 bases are TGTGCCAGCAGCCGTTTAGGTGGGGCCGCCACTGAAGCTTTCTTT. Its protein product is CASSRLGGAATEAFF.

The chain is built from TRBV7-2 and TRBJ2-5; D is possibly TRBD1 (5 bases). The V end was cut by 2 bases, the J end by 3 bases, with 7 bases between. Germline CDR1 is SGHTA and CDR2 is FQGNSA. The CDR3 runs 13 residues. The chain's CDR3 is CASSLQGEETQYF. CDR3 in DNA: TGTGCCAGCAGCTTACAAGGGGAAGAGACCCAGTACTTC.

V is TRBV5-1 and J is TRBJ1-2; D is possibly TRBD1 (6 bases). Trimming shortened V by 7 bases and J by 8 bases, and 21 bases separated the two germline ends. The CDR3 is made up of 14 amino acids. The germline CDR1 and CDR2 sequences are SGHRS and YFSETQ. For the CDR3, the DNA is TGCGCCAGCTCAGCTGGTACGGGGGGCTTAGGCTACACCTTC. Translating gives CASSAGTGGLGYTF. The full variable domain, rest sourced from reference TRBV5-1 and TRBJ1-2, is KAGVTQTPRYLIKTRGQQVTLSCSPISGHRSVSWYQQTPGQGLQFLFEYFSETQRNKGNFPGRFSGRQFSNSRSEMNVSTLELGDSALYLCASSAGTGGLGYTFGSGTRLTVV.